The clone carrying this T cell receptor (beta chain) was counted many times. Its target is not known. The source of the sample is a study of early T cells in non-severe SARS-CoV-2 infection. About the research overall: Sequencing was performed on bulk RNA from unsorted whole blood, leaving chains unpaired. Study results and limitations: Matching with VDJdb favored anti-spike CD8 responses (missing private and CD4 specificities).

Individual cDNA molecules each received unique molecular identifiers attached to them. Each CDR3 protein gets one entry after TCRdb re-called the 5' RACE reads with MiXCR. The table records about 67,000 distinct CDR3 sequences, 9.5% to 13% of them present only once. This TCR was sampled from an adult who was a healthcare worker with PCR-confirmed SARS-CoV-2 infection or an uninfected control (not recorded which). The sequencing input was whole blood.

This chain's CDR3 is CASSSYRLAGDPDTQYF. The CDR3 bases are TGCGCCAGCAGCTCCTATCGACTAGCGGGAGACCCAGATACGCAGTATTTT. This sequence joins TRBV5-1 and TRBJ2-3, with 12 bases aligning to TRBD2. Germline CDR1 reads SGHRS; CDR2 reads YFSETQ. The CDR3 totals 17 residues. The V and J ends lost 3 bases and 4 bases, in that order; junction bases with no gene match: 9.